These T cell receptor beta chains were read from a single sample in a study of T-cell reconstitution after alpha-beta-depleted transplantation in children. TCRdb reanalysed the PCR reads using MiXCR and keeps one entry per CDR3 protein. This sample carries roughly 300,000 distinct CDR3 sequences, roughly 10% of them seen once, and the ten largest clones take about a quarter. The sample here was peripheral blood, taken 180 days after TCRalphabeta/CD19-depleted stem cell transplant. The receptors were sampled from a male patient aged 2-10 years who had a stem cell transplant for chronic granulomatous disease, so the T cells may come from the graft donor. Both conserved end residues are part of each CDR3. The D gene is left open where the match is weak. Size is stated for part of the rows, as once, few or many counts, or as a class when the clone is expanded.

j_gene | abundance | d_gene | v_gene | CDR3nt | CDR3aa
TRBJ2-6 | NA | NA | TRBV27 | TGTGCCAGCAGTTTCGGGGCCAACGTCCTGCCTTTC | CASSFGANVLPF
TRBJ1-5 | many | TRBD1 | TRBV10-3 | TGTGCCTCGAAGACAGGGGCGAGCAATCAGCCCCAGCATTTT | CASKTGASNQPQHF
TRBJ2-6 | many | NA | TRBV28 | TGTGCCAGCAGTTGGGAACAGGGCCTCTCTGGGGCCAACGTCCTGACTTTC | CASSWEQGLSGANVLTF
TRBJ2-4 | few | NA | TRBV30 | TGTGCCTGGAGTCGTCTGGACAAAAACGTTCAGTACTTC | CAWSRLDKNVQYF
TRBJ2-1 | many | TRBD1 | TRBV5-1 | TGCGCCAGCAGCCTCGGACAGGCCTACAATGAGCAGTTCTTC | CASSLGQAYNEQFF
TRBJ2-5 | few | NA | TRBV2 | TGTGCCAGCACGGGGTGGGAGACCCAGTACTTC | CASTGWETQYF
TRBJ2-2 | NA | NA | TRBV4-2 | TGTGCCAGCAGCCCGGCGGGCCTACTAGCTGGCGTCCCCGGGGAGCTGTTTTTT | CASSPAGLLAGVPGELFF
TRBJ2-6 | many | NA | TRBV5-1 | TGCGCCAGCAGCTTAGTCGGGCTTCCTGGGGCCAACGTCCTGACTTTC | CASSLVGLPGANVLTF
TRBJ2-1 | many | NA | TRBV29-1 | TGCAGCGTTGATTCCGGACAGAGCTACAATGAGCAGTTCTTC | CSVDSGQSYNEQFF
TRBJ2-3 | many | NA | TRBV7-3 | TGTGCCAGCAGCTTAACCGGGTACACAGATACGCAGTATTTT | CASSLTGYTDTQYF
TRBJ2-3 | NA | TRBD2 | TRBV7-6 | TGTGCCAGCAGCTTACGAGGACTAGCGGGGGGTAAGGCAGATACGCAGTATTTT | CASSLRGLAGGKADTQYF
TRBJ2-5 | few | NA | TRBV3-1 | TGTGCCAGCAGCCAGCGACTAGGAGAAAAAGAGACCCAGTACTTC | CASSQRLGEKETQYF
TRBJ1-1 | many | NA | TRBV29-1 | TGCAGCGTTCGCCCCGGGTCCAAATTTGAAGCTTTCTTT | CSVRPGSKFEAFF
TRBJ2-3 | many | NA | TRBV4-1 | TGCGCCAGCAGCCAAGCTAACAGGGATGGAGATACGCAGTATTTT | CASSQANRDGDTQYF
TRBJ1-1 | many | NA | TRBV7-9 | TGTGCCAGCAGCTTATCTCTGGGAGGTACTGAAGCTTTCTTT | CASSLSLGGTEAFF
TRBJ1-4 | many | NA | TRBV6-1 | TGTGCCAGCTGGGTATCGGGGCTACCTAATGAAAAACTGTTTTTT | CASWVSGLPNEKLFF
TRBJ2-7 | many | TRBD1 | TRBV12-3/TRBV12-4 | TGTGCCAGCAGGCTGGCCGGGACAGGGGGCCACGAGCAGTACTTC | CASRLAGTGGHEQYF
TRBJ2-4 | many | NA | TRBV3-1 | TGTGCCAGCAGCCAAGGGGGGGACTTAGATATAGCCAAAAACATTCAGTACTTC | CASSQGGDLDIAKNIQYF
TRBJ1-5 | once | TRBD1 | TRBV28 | TGTGCCAGCAGTCTAGGGACAGGGTTTTCTCAGCCCCAGCATTTT | CASSLGTGFSQPQHF
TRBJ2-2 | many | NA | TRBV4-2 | TGTGCCAGCAGCCAACCGACCCTGAGCGTGTTGGACACCGGGGAGCTGTTTTTT | CASSQPTLSVLDTGELFF
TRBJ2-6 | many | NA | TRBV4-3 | TGCGCCAGCAGCCAAGAGACCCAAGGGGTCTCTGGGGCCAACGTCCTGACTTTC | CASSQETQGVSGANVLTF
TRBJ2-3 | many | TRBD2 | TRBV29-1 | TGCAGCGTCCGACTAGCCCCCGTGAGCACAGATACGCAGTATTTT | CSVRLAPVSTDTQYF
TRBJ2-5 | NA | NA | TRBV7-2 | TGTGCCAGCAGTGGGGGGACGAAAGAGACCCGGTACTTC | CASSGGTKETRYF
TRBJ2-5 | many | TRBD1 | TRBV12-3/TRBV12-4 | TGTGCCAGCAGTTTGTGGACAGGGGTGGAGACCCAGTACTTC | CASSLWTGVETQYF
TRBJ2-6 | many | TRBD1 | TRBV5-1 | TGCGCCAGCAGCGGCGGACAGGGGAGTCTCGGGGCCAACGTCCTGACTTTC | CASSGGQGSLGANVLTF
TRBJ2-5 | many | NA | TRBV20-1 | TGCAGTGCGAAGGGGCTGCAAGAGACCCAGTACTTC | CSAKGLQETQYF
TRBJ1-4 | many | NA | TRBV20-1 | TGCAGTGCCTCGAAGCCCGGGGGGGCTGAAAAACTGTTTTTT | CSASKPGGAEKLFF
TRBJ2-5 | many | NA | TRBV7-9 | TGTGCCAGCAGCTTCCCTCAGGGGTGGATAGAAGAGACCCAGTACTTC | CASSFPQGWIEETQYF
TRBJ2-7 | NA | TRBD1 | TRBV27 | TGTGCCAGCAGCCTAACCAGGGACAGGGGAGACGAGCAGTACTTC | CASSLTRDRGDEQYF
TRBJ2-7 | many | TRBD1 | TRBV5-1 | TGCGCCAGCCCCCGGCAGGGGGATACCTACGAGCAGTACTTC | CASPRQGDTYEQYF
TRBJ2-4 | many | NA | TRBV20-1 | TGCAGTGCTCCCCTATTAGCCCTGGACAAAAACATTCAGTACTTC | CSAPLLALDKNIQYF
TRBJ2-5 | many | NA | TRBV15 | TGTGCCACCAGCAGACCCCCGACCGGCGGGACCCAGTACTTC | CATSRPPTGGTQYF
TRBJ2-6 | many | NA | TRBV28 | TGTGCCAGCAGTTTATGGGAGGGGGCTGGGGCCAACGTCCTGACTTTC | CASSLWEGAGANVLTF